Reported below is one T cell receptor beta chain. This sample was taken from a study of blood T cell repertoires in COVID-19. Generated by immunoSEQ multiplex PCR, the TCRdb table keeps only in-frame clones and is missing some. The table shows around 400,000 clones, with approximately 89% occurring only once. Trimming pared 2 bases from V and 8 bases from J, leaving 12 bases between. The CDR3 runs 12 residues. Per germline, CDR1 GTSNPN and CDR2 SVGIG (reference sequence). This chain joins TRBV30 and TRBJ1-2, with D unclear. Material: PBMCs or T cells enriched from blood (not recorded which). The TCR comes from a young woman who had recovered from COVID-19. As DNA, the CDR3 is TGTGCCTGGAGTAGCCCGCGCTTAGGCTACACCTTC. It codes for CAWSSPRLGYTF.